These 18 T cell receptor beta chains came from one sample sequenced in a study of blood T cell repertoires in COVID-19. Data came from immunoSEQ multiplex PCR; TCRdb stores just in-frame clones and leaves some out. The sample contains fewer than 300,000 clones, approximately 93% of which appear only once. Source material: peripheral blood. The source is a woman in her twenties or thirties with COVID-19, enrolled during active disease.

This clone occurred a few times. The chain recombines TRBV3-1 (or the pseudogene TRBV3-2) with TRBJ1-3, with 8 bases aligning to TRBD1. V shed 3 bases and J 4 bases; nucleotides not matched to a gene: 5. Germline V gene sequence: CDR1 LGHDT, CDR2 YNNKEL (reference sequence). The CDR3 contains 15 residues. CDR3 residues: CASSQLRGPGNTIYF. CDR3 coding DNA: TGTGCCAGCAGCCAGCTCAGGGGGCCGGGAAACACCATATATTTT.

The chain has TRBV7-2 and TRBJ2-3, with TRBD2 matching over 12 bases. CDR3 size: 16 residues. V was pared by 5 bases and J by 4 bases, with 7 bases of the junction left unmatched. Looked up from germline, CDR1 is SGHTA and CDR2 is FQGNSA. CDR3 coding DNA: TGTGCCAGCAGCCTTTCTAGCGGGAGGGCCCCAGATACGCAGTATTTT. Protein sequence: CASSLSSGRAPDTQYF. The whole variable domain, filled in from reference TRBV7-2 and TRBJ2-3, reads GAGVSQSPSNKVTEKGKDVELRCDPISGHTALYWYRQSLGQGLEFLIYFQGNSAPDKSGLPSDRFSAERTGGSVSTLTIQRTQQEDSAVYLCASSLSSGRAPDTQYFGPGTRLTVL.

This chain uses TRBV2 with TRBJ2-1; 7 positions agree with TRBD1. J lost 6 bases, V lost 4 bases, and 15 bases had no gene match. Germline values: CDR1 SNHLY, CDR2 FYNNEI. This CDR3 is 17 amino acids long. The CDR3 sequence is CASSGATGAPPFNEQFF. The CDR3 DNA reads as TGTGCCAGCAGTGGGGCTACAGGGGCCCCGCCCTTCAATGAGCAGTTCTTC.

The chain is built from TRBV30 and TRBJ1-1; D remains unclear. CDR3 length: 13 residues. Trimming removed 4 bases from V and 4 bases from J, with 13 bases in between. The germline V gene encodes CDR1 GTSNPN and CDR2 SVGIG (reference sequence). CDR3 sequence reads: CAWTAGRITEAFF. In nucleotides, the CDR3 is TGTGCCTGGACAGCGGGGAGAATCACTGAAGCTTTCTTT.

This clone was seen once. CDR3 nucleotides: TGTGCCATCGGAGGGACAGGGGGCACCTACGAGCAGTACTTC. This encodes CAIGGTGGTYEQYF. The chain is built from TRBV10-3 and TRBJ2-7; 12 bases are shared with TRBD1. The J segment lost 2 bases and the V segment lost 8 bases, leaving 4 bases of the junction unmatched. There are 14 residues in the CDR3. Germline CDR1 is ENHRY and CDR2 is SYGVKD.

V and J are TRBV6-5 and TRBJ2-5; TRBD1 is a possible D gene (5 bases). This CDR3 has 14 residues. V lost 0 bases and J 5 bases, leaving 10 bases between the germline ends. CDR1 is MNHEY and CDR2 is SVGAGI in the germline V gene. CDR3 DNA: TGTGCCAGCAGTTACTCGGGGCTATCGGAGACCCAGTACTTC. Residues: CASSYSGLSETQYF.

The J gene is TRBJ1-1, the V gene TRBV2; tentative D call: TRBD1 (5 bases). This CDR3 contains 15 residues. With 7 bases removed from V and 6 bases from J, the gap between germline ends came to 21 bases. Germline-derived CDR1 and CDR2 are SNHLY and FYNNEI. CDR3 DNA: TGTGCCAGCAACAGGCGAGGTCTCGACATCTCTGAAGCTTTCTTT. Translation gives CASNRRGLDISEAFF.

The chain carries TRBV27 and TRBJ2-1; TRBD2 agrees at 10 bases. Germline CDR1 is MNHEY and CDR2 is SMNVEV (reference sequence). The CDR3 is made up of 21 amino acids. The J segment lost 0 bases and the V segment lost 3 bases, leaving 17 bases of the junction unmatched. The CDR3 is CASSFPSSGSTVGSSYNEQFF. For the CDR3, the DNA is TGTGCCAGCAGTTTCCCTTCTAGCGGGAGTACGGTGGGAAGCTCCTACAATGAGCAGTTCTTC.

The V and J genes are TRBV5-4 and TRBJ2-3; D gene uncertain. The CDR3 consists of 16 residues. Germline V gene data show CDR1 as SGHNT and CDR2 as YYREEE (reference sequence). Trimming took 0 bases from V and 1 from J, leaving 12 bases between them. CDR3: CASSLEVYTGTDTQYF. CDR3 bases: TGTGCCAGCAGCTTGGAAGTTTACACAGGCACAGATACGCAGTATTTT.

The rearrangement links TRBV7-9 to TRBJ1-2; 8 bases match TRBD1. Germline V lookup: CDR1 SEHNR, CDR2 FQNEAQ (reference sequence). The V segment lost 3 bases and the J segment 5 bases; nucleotides outside the gene matches: 5. This CDR3 comprises 14 residues. The DNA of the CDR3 is TGTGCCAGCAGCTTGGGACAGGAGAAATATGGCTACACCTTC. Translation: CASSLGQEKYGYTF.

As to this clone: Other DNA sequences within the sample encode an identical CDR3. This chain joins TRBV4-1 and TRBJ2-3; the match to TRBD2 covers 8 bases. The junction had 9 bases not matched to a gene; V was cut back by 0 bases and J by 4 bases. CDR1 and CDR2 from the germline V gene are MGHRA and YSYEKL. This CDR3 has 17 residues. CDR3 residues: CASSQDGAGGGADTQYF. CDR3 coding DNA: TGCGCCAGCAGCCAAGATGGGGCGGGAGGAGGTGCAGATACGCAGTATTTT.

The V gene is TRBV9, the J gene TRBJ2-1; 11 nucleotides align to TRBD2. The trim removed 1 base at V and 2 bases at J, leaving 5 bases unmatched. This CDR3 contains 17 residues. Looked up from germline, CDR1 is SGDLS and CDR2 is YYNGEE. The CDR3 coding sequence is TGTGCCAGCAGCGTAAAGGGACTAGCGGCCCCCTACAATGAGCAGTTCTTC. Translated, it gives CASSVKGLAAPYNEQFF.

The J gene is TRBJ1-5, the V gene TRBV7-9, with TRBD1 identical over 7 bases. With 6 bases clipped from V and 9 bases from J, the junction kept 8 bases outside the gene matches. This CDR3 is 13 amino acids long. Germline V CDR1 and CDR2: SEHNR, FQNEAQ (reference sequence). CDR3: CASSYTGDGPQHF. In DNA form, the CDR3 reads TGTGCCAGCAGTTATACAGGGGATGGGCCCCAGCATTTT.

The chain has TRBV7-2 and TRBJ2-1, with D unresolved. This CDR3 is built from 15 residues. Germline CDR1 reads SGHTA; CDR2 reads FQGNSA. The ends were cut back, 5 bases at V and 1 base at J, with 12 bases in the middle. This chain's CDR3 is CASSTSVGSYNEQFF. CDR3 bases: TGTGCCAGCAGCACGAGTGTTGGTTCCTACAATGAGCAGTTCTTC.

The chain links TRBV10-1 to TRBJ2-7, with 8 bases identical to TRBD2. Germline CDR1 is WNHNN and CDR2 is SYGVQD (reference sequence). This CDR3 comprises 14 residues. With V trimmed by 3 bases and J by 1 base, 2 bases remained unmatched. DNA for the CDR3: TGCGCCAGCAGTGACGGGACTAGGTCCTACGAGCAGTACTTC. This translates into CASSDGTRSYEQYF.

This clone was detected only a few times. The chain uses TRBV7-9 and TRBJ2-1, with 9 bases lining up with TRBD1. The J segment lost 6 bases and the V segment lost 5 bases, leaving 11 bases of the junction unmatched. The CDR3 has 16 amino acids. The germline V gene has CDR1 SEHNR and CDR2 FQNEAQ (reference sequence). The CDR3 here is CASSQITGGFGNEQFF. CDR3 DNA sequence: TGTGCCAGCAGCCAGATAACAGGGGGCTTTGGCAATGAGCAGTTCTTC.

This clone is a singleton in its sample. The chain is built from TRBV5-1 and TRBJ2-1, with TRBD1 matching 8 bases. The V gene's germline CDR1 is SGHRS and CDR2 YFSETQ. The ends lost 0 bases at V and 5 bases at J; junction bases unmatched: 1. The CDR3 runs to 14 residues. The CDR3 loop is CASSLGTGNNEQFF. CDR3 in DNA: TGCGCCAGCAGCTTGGGGACAGGGAACAATGAGCAGTTCTTC.

The CDR3 DNA reads as TGTGCCAGCAGCTTAGTTGGCTCAGGGGGGACTGAAGCTTTCTTT. Residues: CASSLVGSGGTEAFF. The V gene is TRBV7-9, the J gene TRBJ1-1; TRBD1 agrees at 7 bases. The junction had 7 bases not matched to a gene; V was cut back by 1 base and J by 5 bases. Per the germline V gene, CDR1 is SEHNR and CDR2 is FQNEAQ (reference sequence). The CDR3 covers 15 residues.